This TCR beta chain is drawn from a study of cytomegalovirus exposure and HLA in healthy donors. Notes on the study in general: In a later analysis, TCR beta V- and J-gene trimming showed a link to a missense DCLRE1C variant.

Note on this clone: The antigen remains unidentified.

Germline CDR1 reads SGHTA; CDR2 reads FQGNSA. This CDR3 comprises 13 residues. J was trimmed by 6 bases and V by 7 bases; bases with no gene match: 8. The PCR made use of 60 Vbeta and 13 Jbeta primers. Generated by immunoSEQ multiplex PCR, the TCRdb table keeps only in-frame clones and is missing some. The sample has some 130,000 clones, 70% to 80% seen once; the top ten hold 2.5% to 3.5%. Sequenced: PBMCs. The V call is TRBV7-2, the J call TRBJ2-7, with TRBD2 identical over 8 bases. The receptor was isolated from a female donor in good health and CMV-seronegative. The CDR3, as DNA: TGTGCCAGCAACCCCCAGGCGGGGGGCGAGCAGTACTTC. Protein: CASNPQAGGEQYF.